What follows describes a single TCR beta chain. TCRdb keeps only in-frame clones here, not all; method: immunoSEQ multiplex PCR. The specimen's table records 150,000 to 200,000 clones. Germline V CDR1 and CDR2: MNHEY, SMNVEV (reference sequence). CDR3 length: 13 amino acids. V dropped 5 bases and J dropped 7 bases, with 14 bases sitting between them. The sample is drawn from a study of control samples from healthy donors and cancer patients. Specimen: blood. The clonotype comes from a woman in her 30s in good health. The chain is built from TRBV27 and TRBJ1-1; a possible D gene is TRBD1 (6 bases). The CDR3 nucleotides are TGTGCCAGCAGTACCACCTACAGGGTTGAAGCTTTCTTT. This codes for CASSTTYRVEAFF.